This is a list of T cell receptor beta chains from one sample in a study of T cell repertoires in cytomegalovirus infection. Which antigens these TCRs recognize remains unknown. Using its own MiXCR run on the reads, TCRdb lists one record per CDR3 protein. The sample shows around 500,000 distinct CDR3 sequences, about 39% of them seen only once. The sample here was cultured PBMCs, taken from culture after CMV antigen stimulation. The receptors were sampled from a human donor in good health (CMV status not recorded). Some clones in this sample may be carry-over from other donors' samples. Both conserved end residues are part of each CDR3. A D gene is named only where the DNA matches it firmly. Expanded clones are given a class, and other clones once, few, many or no size at all.

J	V	D	size	CDR3	DNA
TRBJ1-4	TRBV20-1	NA	NA	CSARLTSEKLFF	TGCAGTGCTAGATTAACCTCTGAAAAACTGTTTTTT
TRBJ1-1	TRBV5-1	NA	NA	CASRVLGLDTEAFF	TGCGCCAGCAGGGTCCTTGGTTTGGACACTGAAGCTTTCTTT
TRBJ2-1	TRBV6-2/TRBV6-3	NA	NA	CASRPLSGYNEQFF	TGTGCCAGCAGACCTCTAAGCGGGTACAATGAGCAGTTCTTC
TRBJ2-7	TRBV19	TRBD2	NA	CASSIVAGGSEQYF	TGTGCCAGTAGTATAGTAGCGGGAGGAAGCGAGCAGTACTTC
TRBJ2-7	TRBV6-5	TRBD1	NA	CASSSLRQGSYEQYF	TGTGCCAGCAGTTCACTCCGACAGGGGTCATACGAGCAGTACTTC
TRBJ2-1	TRBV4-1	NA	NA	CASSQVDMGLSYNEQFF	TGCGCCAGCAGCCAAGTCGATATGGGACTCAGTTACAATGAGCAGTTCTTC
TRBJ2-5	TRBV6-2/TRBV6-3	NA	few	CASSAGTSLRETQYF	TGTGCCAGCAGTGCCGGGACGAGCTTGAGAGAGACCCAGTACTTC
TRBJ2-2	TRBV19	NA	NA	CASSRDPVWGELFF	TGTGCCAGTAGTAGGGACCCGGTTTGGGGGGAGCTGTTTTTT
TRBJ1-6	TRBV7-8	NA	many	CASSLEDPVSPSSYNSPLHF	TGTGCCAGCAGCTTAGAGGATCCGGTTTCTCCGAGCTCCTATAATTCACCCCTCCACTTT
TRBJ2-1	TRBV11-2	NA	few	CASSRPGGPNEQFF	TGTGCCAGCAGCCGACCGGGGGGCCCCAATGAGCAGTTCTTC
TRBJ2-1	TRBV4-1	NA	NA	CASSQALAGGRVNEQFF	TGTGCCAGCAGCCAAGCCCTGGCAGGAGGTAGGGTCAATGAGCAGTTCTTC
TRBJ1-2	TRBV6-1	TRBD1	NA	CASSPQTGGNGYTF	TGTGCCAGCAGTCCACAGACAGGGGGGAATGGCTACACCTTC
TRBJ1-5	TRBV6-6	NA	NA	CASRRGWNQPQHF	TGTGCCAGCAGAAGAGGGTGGAATCAGCCCCAGCATTTT
TRBJ1-5	TRBV5-6	NA	few	CASSLFFPGEPQHF	TGTGCCAGCAGCCTGTTCTTTCCAGGGGAGCCCCAGCATTTT
TRBJ2-4	TRBV6-2/TRBV6-3	NA	NA	CASSYSWGAKNIQYF	TGTGCCAGCAGTTACTCATGGGGGGCCAAAAACATTCAGTACTTC
TRBJ2-1	TRBV6-5	TRBD1	NA	CASRDDRGEQFF	TGTGCCAGCAGAGACGACAGGGGGGAGCAGTTCTTC
TRBJ2-1	TRBV29-1	TRBD2	once	CSAKREGFYNEQFF	TGCAGCGCCAAGCGGGAGGGATTCTACAATGAGCAGTTCTTC
TRBJ1-1	TRBV20-1	NA	NA	CSACTRGSEAFF	TGCAGTGCTTGTACCAGGGGCTCTGAAGCTTTCTTT
TRBJ2-7	TRBV5-6	TRBD1	NA	CASSLTGGPTSYEQYF	TGTGCCAGCAGCTTGACAGGGGGCCCCACCTCCTACGAGCAGTACTTC
TRBJ1-1	TRBV13	NA	NA	CASSSGEGSSNTEAFF	TGTGCCAGCAGCTCCGGGGAAGGGTCGTCGAACACTGAAGCTTTCTTT
TRBJ2-7	TRBV19	TRBD2	NA	CASSALPGGYEQYF	TGTGCCAGTAGTGCCCTACCGGGGGGCTACGAGCAGTACTTC
TRBJ2-5	TRBV7-2	NA	NA	CASSQRYSGQETQYF	TGTGCCAGCAGCCAGAGGTACTCGGGGCAAGAGACCCAGTACTTC
TRBJ1-1	TRBV7-9	TRBD1	few	CASSWTGGIAEAFF	TGTGCCAGCAGCTGGACAGGGGGCATCGCTGAAGCTTTCTTT
TRBJ1-1	TRBV6-5	NA	NA	CASSYSTRNTEAFF	TGTGCCAGCAGTTACTCTACAAGAAACACTGAAGCTTTCTTT
TRBJ2-5	TRBV7-2	TRBD1	NA	CASRSGTVRETQYF	TGTGCCAGCAGATCCGGGACAGTGAGGGAGACCCAGTACTTC